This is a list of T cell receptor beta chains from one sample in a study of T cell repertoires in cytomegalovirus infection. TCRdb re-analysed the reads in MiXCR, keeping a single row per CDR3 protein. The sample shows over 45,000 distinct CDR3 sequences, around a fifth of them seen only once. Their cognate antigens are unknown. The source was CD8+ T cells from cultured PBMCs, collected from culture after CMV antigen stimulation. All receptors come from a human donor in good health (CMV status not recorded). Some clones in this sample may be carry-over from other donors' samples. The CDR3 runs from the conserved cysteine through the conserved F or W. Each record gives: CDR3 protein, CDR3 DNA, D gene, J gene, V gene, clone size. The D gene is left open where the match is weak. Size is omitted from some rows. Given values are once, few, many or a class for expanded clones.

CDR3: CASSPVGGIYGYTF; DNA: TGTGCCAGCAGCCCTGTTGGGGGAATCTATGGCTACACCTTC; D: .; J: TRBJ1-2; V: TRBV7-2; size: .
CDR3: CASSLTASDQPQHF; DNA: TGTGCCAGCAGCTTAACGGCTAGCGATCAGCCCCAGCATTTT; D: .; J: TRBJ1-5; V: TRBV7-2; size: .
CDR3: CASSIDSSGANVLTF; DNA: TGTGCCAGTAGTATCGACAGCTCTGGGGCCAACGTCCTGACTTTC; D: .; J: TRBJ2-6; V: TRBV19; size: .
CDR3: CASSEDYQPQHF; DNA: TGTGCCAGCAGTGAAGATTATCAGCCCCAGCATTTT; D: .; J: TRBJ1-5; V: TRBV7-9; size: few
CDR3: CASSHGTSGDQETQYF; DNA: TGCGCCAGCAGCCATGGGACTAGCGGGGACCAAGAGACCCAGTACTTC; D: TRBD2; J: TRBJ2-5; V: TRBV4-1; size: few
CDR3: CSARDHGTGVDYGYTF; DNA: TGCAGTGCTAGAGATCACGGGACAGGGGTGGACTATGGCTACACCTTC; D: TRBD1; J: TRBJ1-2; V: TRBV20-1; size: .
CDR3: CASSQLTGRKNEQFF; DNA: TGTGCCAGCAGCCAACTGACAGGGAGGAAAAATGAGCAGTTCTTC; D: .; J: TRBJ2-1; V: TRBV14; size: .
CDR3: CASSEVPGQQYF; DNA: TGTGCCAGCAGCGAGGTCCCGGGACAGCAGTATTTT; D: .; J: TRBJ2-3; V: TRBV5-4; size: .
CDR3: CASRSKRVKETQYF; DNA: TGTGCCAGCAGGAGCAAAAGGGTTAAAGAGACCCAGTACTTC; D: .; J: TRBJ2-5; V: TRBV28; size: .
CDR3: CASSLSGTGPYEQYF; DNA: TGTGCCAGCAGTTTATCCGGGACGGGACCCTACGAGCAGTACTTC; D: .; J: TRBJ2-7; V: TRBV27; size: many
CDR3: CASSWTGFYGYTF; DNA: TGTGCCAGTAGTTGGACGGGATTTTATGGCTACACCTTC; D: .; J: TRBJ1-2; V: TRBV19; size: .
CDR3: CASSIDPGTGELFF; DNA: TGTGCCAGTAGTATAGACCCGGGCACCGGGGAGCTGTTTTTT; D: .; J: TRBJ2-2; V: TRBV19; size: .
CDR3: CASSLGGQGSYGYTF; DNA: TGTGCCAGCAGCTTAGGGGGACAGGGCAGCTATGGCTACACCTTC; D: TRBD1; J: TRBJ1-2; V: TRBV11-2; size: .
CDR3: CASSWTSGSTGELFF; DNA: TGTGCCAGCAGTTGGACTAGCGGGAGCACCGGGGAGCTGTTTTTT; D: TRBD2; J: TRBJ2-2; V: TRBV12-3/TRBV12-4; size: .
CDR3: CASKAGVAANYGYTF; DNA: TGTGCCAGTAAAGCGGGGGTTGCGGCTAACTATGGCTACACCTTC; D: .; J: TRBJ1-2; V: TRBV6-1; size: many
CDR3: CASSVLSQGANQPQHF; DNA: TGTGCCAGCAGCGTCTTATCCCAGGGGGCAAATCAGCCCCAGCATTTT; D: TRBD1; J: TRBJ1-5; V: TRBV7-2; size: .